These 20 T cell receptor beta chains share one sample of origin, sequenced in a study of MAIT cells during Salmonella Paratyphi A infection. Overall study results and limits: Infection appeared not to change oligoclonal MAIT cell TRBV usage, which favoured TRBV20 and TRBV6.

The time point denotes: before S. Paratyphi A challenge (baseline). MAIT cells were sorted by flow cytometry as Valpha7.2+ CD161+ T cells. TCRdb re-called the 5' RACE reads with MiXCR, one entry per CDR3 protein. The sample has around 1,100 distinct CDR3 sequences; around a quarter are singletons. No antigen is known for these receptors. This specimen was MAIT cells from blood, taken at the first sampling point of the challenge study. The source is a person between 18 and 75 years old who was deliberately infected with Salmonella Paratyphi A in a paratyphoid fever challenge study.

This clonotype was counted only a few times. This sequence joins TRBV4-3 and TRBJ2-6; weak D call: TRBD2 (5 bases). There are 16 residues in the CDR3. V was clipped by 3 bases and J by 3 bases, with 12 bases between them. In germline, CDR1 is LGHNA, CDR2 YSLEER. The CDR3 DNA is TGCGCCAGCAGCCAGCTTCTGGAGGATGGGGCCAACGTCCTGACTTTC. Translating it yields CASSQLLEDGANVLTF.

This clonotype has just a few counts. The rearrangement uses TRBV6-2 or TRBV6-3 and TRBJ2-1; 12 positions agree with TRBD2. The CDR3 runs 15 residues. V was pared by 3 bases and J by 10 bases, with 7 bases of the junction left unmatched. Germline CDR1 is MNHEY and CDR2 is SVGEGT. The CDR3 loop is CASSYRLAGAWEQFF. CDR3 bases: TGTGCCAGCAGTTATAGACTAGCGGGAGCCTGGGAGCAGTTCTTC.

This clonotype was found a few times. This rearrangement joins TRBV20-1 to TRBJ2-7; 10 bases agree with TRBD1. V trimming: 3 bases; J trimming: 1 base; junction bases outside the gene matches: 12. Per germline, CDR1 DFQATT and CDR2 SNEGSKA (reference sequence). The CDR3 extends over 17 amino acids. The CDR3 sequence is CSARTNSGTGDSYEQYF. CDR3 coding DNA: TGCAGTGCTAGGACGAATAGCGGGACAGGGGATTCCTACGAGCAGTACTTC.

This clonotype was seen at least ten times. The CDR3 here is CASSPGLSSPLHF. CDR3 coding DNA: TGTGCCAGCAGCCCCGGGCTGAGTTCACCCCTCCACTTT. The rearrangement joins TRBV6-4 to TRBJ1-6, with D unclear. Per the germline V gene, CDR1 is MRHNA and CDR2 is SNTAGT. Trimming removed 6 bases at V and 9 bases at J, with 12 bases between. The CDR3 totals 13 residues.

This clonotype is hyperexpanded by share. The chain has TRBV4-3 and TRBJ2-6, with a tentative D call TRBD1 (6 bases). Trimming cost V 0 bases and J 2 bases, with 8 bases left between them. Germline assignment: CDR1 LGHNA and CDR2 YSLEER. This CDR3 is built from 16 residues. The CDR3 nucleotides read TGCGCCAGCAGCCAAGATGGGACAACTGGGGCCAACGTCCTGACTTTC. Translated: CASSQDGTTGANVLTF.

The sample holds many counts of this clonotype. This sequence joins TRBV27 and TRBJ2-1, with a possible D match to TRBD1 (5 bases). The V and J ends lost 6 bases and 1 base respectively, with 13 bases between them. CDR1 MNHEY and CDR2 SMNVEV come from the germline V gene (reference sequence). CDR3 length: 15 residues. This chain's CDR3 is CASSSGIESYNEQFF. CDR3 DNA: TGTGCCAGCAGCTCAGGGATTGAATCCTACAATGAGCAGTTCTTC.

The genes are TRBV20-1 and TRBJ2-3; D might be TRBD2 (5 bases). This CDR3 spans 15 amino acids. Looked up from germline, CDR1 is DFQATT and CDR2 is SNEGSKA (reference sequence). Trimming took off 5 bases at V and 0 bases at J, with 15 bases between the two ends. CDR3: CSASRGVASTDTQYF. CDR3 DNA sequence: TGCAGTGCTTCACGGGGAGTCGCTAGCACAGATACGCAGTATTTT.

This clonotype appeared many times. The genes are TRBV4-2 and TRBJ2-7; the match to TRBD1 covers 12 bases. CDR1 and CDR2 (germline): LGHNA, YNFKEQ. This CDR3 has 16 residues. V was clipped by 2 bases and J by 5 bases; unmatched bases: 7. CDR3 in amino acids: CASSQTPGQGADEQYF. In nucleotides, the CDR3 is TGTGCCAGCAGCCAAACTCCGGGACAGGGGGCGGACGAGCAGTACTTC.

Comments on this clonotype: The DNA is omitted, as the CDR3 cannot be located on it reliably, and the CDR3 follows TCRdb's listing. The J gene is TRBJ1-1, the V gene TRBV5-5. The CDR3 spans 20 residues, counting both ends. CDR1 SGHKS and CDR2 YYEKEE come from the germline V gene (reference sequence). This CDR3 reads CASSFYICSARDLDGTEAFF.

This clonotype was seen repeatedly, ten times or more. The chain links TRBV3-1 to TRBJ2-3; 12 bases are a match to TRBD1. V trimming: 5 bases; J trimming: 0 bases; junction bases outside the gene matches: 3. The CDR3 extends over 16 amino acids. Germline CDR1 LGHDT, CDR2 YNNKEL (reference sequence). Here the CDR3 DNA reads TGTGCCAGCAGCAGGGACAGGGGGCATAGCACAGATACGCAGTATTTT. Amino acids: CASSRDRGHSTDTQYF.

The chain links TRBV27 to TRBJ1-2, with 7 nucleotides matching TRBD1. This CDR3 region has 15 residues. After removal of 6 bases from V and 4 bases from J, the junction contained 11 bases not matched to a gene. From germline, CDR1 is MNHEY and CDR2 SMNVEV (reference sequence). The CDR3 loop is CASSVTGTDLYGYTF. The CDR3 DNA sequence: TGTGCCAGCAGCGTAACCGGGACAGACCTCTATGGCTACACCTTC.

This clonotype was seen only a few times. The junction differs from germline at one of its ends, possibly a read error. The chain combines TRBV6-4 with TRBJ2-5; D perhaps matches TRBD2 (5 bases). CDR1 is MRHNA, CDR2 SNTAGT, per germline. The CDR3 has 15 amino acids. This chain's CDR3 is CVSSLSAETQETQYF. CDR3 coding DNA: TGTGTCAGCAGTTTATCAGCGGAAACCCAAGAGACCCAGTACTTC.

CDR3 sequence: CASMRGTEDTGELFF. CDR3 nucleotide sequence: TGTGCCAGCATGAGGGGAACGGAGGACACCGGGGAGCTGTTTTTT. This chain uses TRBV6-1 with TRBJ2-2; either TRBD1 or TRBD2 may fit D (5 bases each). This CDR3 is built from 15 residues. CDR1 MNHNS and CDR2 SASEGT come from the germline V gene. The germline V and J ends were trimmed by 7 bases and 3 bases, with 15 bases remaining between them.

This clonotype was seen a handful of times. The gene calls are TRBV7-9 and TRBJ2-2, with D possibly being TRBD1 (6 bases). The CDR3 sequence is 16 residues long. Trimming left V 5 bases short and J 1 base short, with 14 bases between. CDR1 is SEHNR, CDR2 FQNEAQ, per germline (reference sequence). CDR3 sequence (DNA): TGTGCCAGCAGCCCCGAGGGGGAGCGGAACACCGGGGAGCTGTTTTTT. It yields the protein CASSPEGERNTGELFF. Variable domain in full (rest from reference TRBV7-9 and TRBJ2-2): DTGVSQNPRHKITKRGQNVTFRCDPISEHNRLYWYRQTLGQGPEFLTYFQNEAQLEKSRLLSDRFSAERPKGSFSTLEIQRTEQGDSAMYLCASSPEGERNTGELFFGEGSRLTVL.

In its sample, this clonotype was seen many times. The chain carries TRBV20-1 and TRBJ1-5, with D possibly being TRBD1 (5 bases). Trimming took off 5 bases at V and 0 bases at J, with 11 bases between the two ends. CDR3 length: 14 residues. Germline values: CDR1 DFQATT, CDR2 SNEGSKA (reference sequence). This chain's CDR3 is CSAQIGVSNQPQHF. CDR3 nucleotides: TGCAGTGCTCAGATAGGGGTTAGCAATCAGCCCCAGCATTTT.

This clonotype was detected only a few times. The CDR3 region is CASSYQRDGAGELFF. In DNA form, the CDR3 reads TGTGCCAGCAGTTACCAAAGGGACGGCGCCGGGGAGCTGTTTTTT. This rearrangement joins TRBV6-2 or TRBV6-3 to TRBJ2-2, with D perhaps TRBD1 or TRBD2 (5 bases each). The CDR3 length is 15 residues. Deletions cut 2 bases from V and 6 bases from J, with 13 bases between. Germline values: CDR1 MNHEY, CDR2 SVGEGT.

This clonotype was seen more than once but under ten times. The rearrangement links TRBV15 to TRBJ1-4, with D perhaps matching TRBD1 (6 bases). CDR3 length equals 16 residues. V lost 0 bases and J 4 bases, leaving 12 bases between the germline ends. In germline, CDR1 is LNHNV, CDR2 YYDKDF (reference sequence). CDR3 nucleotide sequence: TGTGCCACCAGCAGAGATTTTGGGGGCGGTAATGAAAAACTGTTTTTT. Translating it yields CATSRDFGGGNEKLFF.

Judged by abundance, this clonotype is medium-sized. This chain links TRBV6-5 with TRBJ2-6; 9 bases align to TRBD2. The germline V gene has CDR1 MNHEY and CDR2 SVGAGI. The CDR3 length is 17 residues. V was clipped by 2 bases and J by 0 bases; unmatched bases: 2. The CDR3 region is CASSYGTSSSGANVLTF. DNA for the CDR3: TGTGCCAGCAGTTACGGGACTAGCAGCTCTGGGGCCAACGTCCTGACTTTC.

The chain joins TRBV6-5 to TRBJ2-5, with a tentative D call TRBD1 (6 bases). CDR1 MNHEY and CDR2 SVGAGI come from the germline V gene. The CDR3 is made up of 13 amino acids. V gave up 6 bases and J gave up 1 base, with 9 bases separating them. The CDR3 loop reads CASSRQVQETQYF. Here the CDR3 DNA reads TGTGCCAGCAGCCGACAGGTCCAAGAGACCCAGTACTTC.

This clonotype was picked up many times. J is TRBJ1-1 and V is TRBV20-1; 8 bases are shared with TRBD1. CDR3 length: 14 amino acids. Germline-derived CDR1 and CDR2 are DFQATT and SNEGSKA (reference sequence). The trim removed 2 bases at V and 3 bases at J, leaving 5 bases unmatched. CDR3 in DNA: TGCAGTGCTAGAAAAGGGACAGGCCACACTGAAGCTTTCTTT. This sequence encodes CSARKGTGHTEAFF.